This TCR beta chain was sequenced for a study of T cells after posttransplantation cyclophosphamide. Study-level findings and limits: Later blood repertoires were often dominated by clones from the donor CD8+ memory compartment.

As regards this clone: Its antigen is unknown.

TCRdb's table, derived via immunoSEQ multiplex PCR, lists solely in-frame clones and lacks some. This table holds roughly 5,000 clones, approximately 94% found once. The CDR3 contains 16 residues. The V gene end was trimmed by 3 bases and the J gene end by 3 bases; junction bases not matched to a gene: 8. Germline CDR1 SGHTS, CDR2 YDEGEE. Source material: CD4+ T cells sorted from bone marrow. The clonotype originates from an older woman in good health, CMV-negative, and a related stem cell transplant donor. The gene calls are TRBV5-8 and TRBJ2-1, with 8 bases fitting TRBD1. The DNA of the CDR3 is TGTGCCAGCAGCTGGGATACAGGACAGGGCTACAATGAGCAGTTCTTC. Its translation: CASSWDTGQGYNEQFF.